Listed here are 14 T cell receptor beta chains from one sample, sequenced in a study of blood T cell repertoires in COVID-19. Only in-frame clones appear in the TCRdb table, and some are missing; sequencing was by immunoSEQ multiplex PCR. Here the sample spans 150,000 to 200,000 clones, 80% to 90% being singletons. Sequencing was performed on peripheral blood. These receptors were taken from a woman aged 70-85 years with acute or convalescent COVID-19.

J is TRBJ1-4 and V is TRBV7-6; D is ambiguous. The V end lost 5 bases, the J end lost 8 bases, and 18 bases lay between the germline ends. The V gene's germline CDR1 is SGHVS and CDR2 FNYEAQ. CDR3 length equals 15 residues. The CDR3: CASSPRRGIREKLFF. The CDR3 DNA reads as TGTGCCAGCAGCCCTAGGCGGGGAATTCGGGAAAAACTGTTTTTT.

This rearrangement joins TRBV27 to TRBJ2-3, with 16 bases matching TRBD2. J lost 4 bases, V lost 3 bases, and 4 bases had no gene match. Germline values: CDR1 MNHEY, CDR2 SMNVEV (reference sequence). The CDR3 is made up of 17 amino acids. CDR3 loop: CASSFGTSGRAADTQYF. For the CDR3, the DNA is TGTGCCAGCAGTTTTGGGACTAGCGGGAGGGCCGCAGATACGCAGTATTTT.

This rearrangement joins TRBV10-3 to TRBJ1-2; D remains unclear. Germline assignment: CDR1 ENHRY and CDR2 SYGVKD. V was cut by 8 bases and J by 4 bases, with 17 bases left in between. The CDR3 extends over 14 amino acids. The chain's CDR3 is CAIVAAEQSYGYTF. The CDR3 DNA sequence: TGTGCCATCGTGGCGGCGGAGCAATCCTATGGCTACACCTTC.

This chain connects TRBV6-2 or TRBV6-3 to TRBJ2-7; TRBD2 matches 11 bases. The J segment lost 0 bases and the V segment lost 2 bases, leaving 6 bases of the junction unmatched. The V gene's germline CDR1 is MNHEY and CDR2 SVGEGT. CDR3 length equals 17 residues. The CDR3 DNA reads as TGTGCCAGCAGTTACCCGGGACTAGCGGTCGACTCCTACGAGCAGTACTTC. Protein: CASSYPGLAVDSYEQYF.

The rearrangement joins TRBV1 to TRBJ2-7; the table assigns TRBD1, which was not confirmed against the DNA. TRBV1 represents a pseudogene. This CDR3 has 15 residues. This chain's CDR3 is CTSSQDRDIPYEQYF. CDR3 sequence (DNA): TGCACCAGCAGCCAAGATAGGGACATCCCCTACGAGCAGTACTTC.

In nucleotides, the CDR3 is TGCGCCAGCAGCCAAGAGGGCAGCTATGGCTACACCTTC. Its protein product is CASSQEGSYGYTF. V usage is TRBV4-3 and J usage is TRBJ1-2; D gene ambiguous. CDR1 and CDR2 (germline): LGHNA, YSLEER. CDR3 length: 13 residues. The V and J ends lost 0 bases and 4 bases respectively, with 6 bases between them.

V usage is TRBV7-6 and J usage is TRBJ2-3; tentatively, D is TRBD2 (6 bases). With 4 bases removed from V and 1 base from J, the gap between germline ends came to 15 bases. Germline V gene data show CDR1 as SGHVS and CDR2 as FNYEAQ. This CDR3 spans 16 amino acids. In DNA, the CDR3 is TGTGCCAGCAGCTCATACCGGGAGCAGGGCACAGATACGCAGTATTTT. It yields the protein CASSSYREQGTDTQYF. Supplemented by reference TRBV7-6 and TRBJ2-3, the full variable domain reads GAGVSQSPRYKVTKRGQDVALRCDPISGHVSLYWYRQALGQGPEFLTYFNYEAQQDKSGLPNDRFSAERPEGSISTLTIQRTEQRDSAMYRCASSSYREQGTDTQYFGPGTRLTVL.

The chain uses TRBV18 and TRBJ1-5; 9 bases line up with TRBD1. This CDR3 has 16 residues. Losses at the gene ends were 5 bases for V and 6 bases for J; bases not matched to a gene: 11. Germline V gives CDR1 KGHSH, CDR2 LQKENI. The CDR3 sequence is CASSSTIDRGSQPQHF. The CDR3 DNA sequence: TGTGCCAGCTCAAGTACTATTGACAGGGGGAGTCAGCCCCAGCATTTT.

The chain has TRBV6-5 and TRBJ1-5; D may be TRBD1 (6 bases). This CDR3 has 13 residues. The germline V gene encodes CDR1 MNHEY and CDR2 SVGAGI. Between the trimmed V and J ends, which lost 4 bases and 7 bases, there was a span of 11 bases. This CDR3 is CASSSQQGQPQHF. CDR3 nucleotide sequence: TGTGCCAGCAGTTCTCAACAGGGCCAGCCCCAGCATTTT.

The chain has TRBV2 and TRBJ2-6; a possible D gene is TRBD1 (6 bases). The CDR3 length is 17 residues. Germline-derived CDR1 and CDR2 are SNHLY and FYNNEI. The V gene lost 5 bases and the J gene lost 0 bases, with 14 bases spanning the gap. The CDR3 DNA is TGTGCCAGCAGTCTACAGGGCCTTCCCTCTGGGGCCAACGTCCTGACTTTC. This encodes CASSLQGLPSGANVLTF.

CDR3 amino acids: CASSVVGGNTGELFF. As DNA, the CDR3 is TGTGCCAGCAGCGTAGTTGGAGGGAACACCGGGGAGCTGTTTTTT. This sequence joins TRBV9 and TRBJ2-2; the D gene is possibly TRBD2 (5 bases). V lost 0 bases, J lost 1 base, and 7 bases lay in between. CDR3 length equals 15 residues. Germline V gives CDR1 SGDLS, CDR2 YYNGEE.

This chain connects TRBV6-5 to TRBJ2-7; D may be TRBD2 (5 bases). CDR3 length: 15 residues. Germline CDR1 MNHEY, CDR2 SVGAGI. The V end lost 4 bases, the J end lost 3 bases, and 16 bases lay between the germline ends. The CDR3, as DNA: TGTGCCAGCAGTTGGGCGGGTCGAACAGACTACGAGCAGTACTTC. Its translation: CASSWAGRTDYEQYF.

This clone was detected once. The V gene is TRBV19, the J gene TRBJ1-2; weak D call: TRBD1 (6 bases). From germline, CDR1 is LNHDA and CDR2 SQIVND (reference sequence). The CDR3 has 16 amino acids. Trimming removed 5 bases at V and 2 bases at J, with 18 bases between. CDR3 in amino acids: CASSPAGGRRNYGYTF. As DNA, the CDR3 is TGTGCCAGTAGTCCGGCCGGGGGGCGGAGAAACTATGGCTACACCTTC.

This sequence joins TRBV15 and TRBJ2-4; weak D call: TRBD2 (5 bases). Germline V gene data show CDR1 as LNHNV and CDR2 as YYDKDF (reference sequence). Between the trimmed V and J ends, which lost 0 bases and 3 bases, there was a span of 15 bases. CDR3 length equals 17 residues. CDR3 sequence: CATSRDLAGEVKNIQYF. The CDR3 coding sequence is TGTGCCACCAGCAGAGATCTCGCGGGTGAGGTCAAAAACATTCAGTACTTC.